Shown below are 16 T cell receptor beta chains from a single sample sequenced in a study of control samples from healthy donors and cancer patients. The assay was immunoSEQ multiplex PCR, and TCRdb's table has in-frame clones only and misses some. The sample carries tens of thousands of clones, less than 95% recorded once. Sequencing was performed on PBMCs. The source is a woman between 40 and 50 years old with head and neck cancer.

The V and J genes are TRBV2 and TRBJ1-5; D remains unclear. This CDR3 has 15 residues. Germline V lookup: CDR1 SNHLY, CDR2 FYNNEI. V was trimmed by 4 bases and J by 9 bases, leaving 19 bases between them. The chain's CDR3 is CASSGEGMEAGPQHF. In DNA form, the CDR3 reads TGTGCCAGCAGTGGGGAGGGTATGGAGGCTGGGCCCCAGCATTTT.

This rearrangement joins TRBV19 to TRBJ1-3, with a weak D call TRBD1 (6 bases). CDR1 and CDR2 (germline): LNHDA, SQIVND (reference sequence). V lost 4 bases to trimming and J lost 5 bases, with 9 bases between them. The CDR3 is 13 amino acids. The CDR3 region is CASSTGQRNTIYF. The CDR3 nucleotides read TGTGCCAGTAGTACGGGACAACGAAACACCATATATTTT.

The rearrangement uses TRBV7-8 and TRBJ2-1, with 8 bases that match TRBD2. CDR1 SGHVS and CDR2 FQNEAQ come from the germline V gene. The CDR3 runs to 13 residues. J gave up 5 bases and V 8 bases, and 5 bases lay outside the gene matches. CDR3 sequence reads: CASWVAGNNEQFF. As DNA, the CDR3 is TGTGCCAGCTGGGTAGCGGGAAACAATGAGCAGTTCTTC.

The chain has TRBV20-1 and TRBJ2-3; D unresolved. V was trimmed by 6 bases and J by 3 bases, leaving 7 bases between them. Germline V CDR1 and CDR2: DFQATT, SNEGSKA (reference sequence). CDR3 size: 11 residues. In DNA, the CDR3 is TGCAGTGCGGGTAGGACAGATACGCAGTATTTT. It is translated as CSAGRTDTQYF.

The chain uses TRBV9 and TRBJ2-5, with TRBD2 matching 7 bases. Germline loops: CDR1 SGDLS, CDR2 YYNGEE. The CDR3 loop spans 14 amino acids. V lost 4 bases, J lost 0 bases, and 3 bases stayed unmatched. The CDR3, as DNA: TGTGCCAGCAGCCCTCTAGCGGACCAAGAGACCCAGTACTTC. This encodes CASSPLADQETQYF.

This clone was seen only once. The rearrangement joins TRBV5-4 to TRBJ2-7; no definite D call. CDR1 and CDR2 from the germline V gene are SGHNT and YYREEE (reference sequence). The CDR3 consists of 12 residues. Trimming removed 4 bases at V and 4 bases at J, with 9 bases between. CDR3 loop: CASSRTGYEQYF. The DNA of the CDR3 is TGTGCCAGCAGCCGTACCGGTTACGAGCAGTACTTC.

V is TRBV30 and J is TRBJ2-5; TRBD1 is a possible D gene (5 bases). The CDR3 totals 12 residues. V was pared by 2 bases and J by 3 bases, with 7 bases between. In germline, CDR1 is GTSNPN, CDR2 SVGIG (reference sequence). CDR3 DNA sequence: TGTGCCTGGAGTTTACAGGAAGAGACCCAGTACTTC. Protein sequence: CAWSLQEETQYF.

The V and J genes are TRBV5-8 and TRBJ2-1; TRBD2 might be the D (6 bases). The CDR3 loop spans 16 amino acids. Germline CDR1 reads SGHTS; CDR2 reads YDEGEE. Trimming pared 0 bases from V and 7 bases from J, leaving 17 bases between. The CDR3 protein is CASSLVGRDDINEQFF. CDR3 in DNA: TGTGCCAGCAGCTTGGTCGGGCGGGACGATATTAATGAGCAGTTCTTC. The full variable domain, with the rest looked up from reference TRBV5-8 and TRBJ2-1, is EAGVTQSPTHLIKTRGQQATLRCSPISGHTSVYWYQQALGLGLQFLLWYDEGEERNRGNFPPRFSGRQFPNYSSELNVNALELEDSALYLCASSLVGRDDINEQFFGPGTRLTVL.

This CDR3 is CSVRGATDTQYF. Here the CDR3 DNA reads TGCAGCGTCCGAGGAGCAACAGATACGCAGTATTTT. The chain joins TRBV29-1 to TRBJ2-3; no clear D. Trimming removed 6 bases from V and 3 bases from J, with 10 bases in between. Germline assignment: CDR1 SQVTM and CDR2 ANQGSEA. This CDR3 has 12 residues.

Remarks on this clone: The germline gene is not matched at one end of the junction; a read error may be the cause. V usage is TRBV7-9 and J usage is TRBJ1-3; D remains ambiguous. CDR3 size: 12 residues. Germline CDR1 SEHNR, CDR2 FQNEAQ (reference sequence). The CDR3: CASSFGRSILDF. CDR3 coding DNA: TGTGCCAGCAGCTTTGGACGGTCCATCCTGGATTTT.

V usage is TRBV18 and J usage is TRBJ2-7; 9 bases are a match to TRBD1. CDR1 KGHSH and CDR2 LQKENI come from the germline V gene. CDR3 size: 15 residues. Trimming removed 6 bases from V and 1 base from J; junction bases left unmatched: 7. The CDR3 is CASSAGTGPSYEQYF. The CDR3 DNA follows: TGTGCCAGCTCGGCCGGGACAGGGCCTTCCTACGAGCAGTACTTC.

This clone came up once. The chain has TRBV5-4 and TRBJ2-5; tentative D call: TRBD2 (5 bases). Trimming took off 4 bases at V and 1 base at J, with 11 bases between the two ends. Germline V gene sequence: CDR1 SGHNT, CDR2 YYREEE (reference sequence). The CDR3 loop spans 14 amino acids. CDR3 coding DNA: TGTGCCAGCAGCCTTAGAGGGAGCCAAGAGACCCAGTACTTC. Translated, it gives CASSLRGSQETQYF.

This chain connects TRBV5-1 to TRBJ1-1; weak D call: TRBD1 (5 bases). The germline V gene encodes CDR1 SGHRS and CDR2 YFSETQ. The germline V and J ends were trimmed by 1 base and 8 bases, with 12 bases remaining between them. This CDR3 comprises 13 residues. The CDR3, as DNA: TGCGCCAGCAGCTTGTTGGGGCAGGGCGAAGCTTTCTTT. This gives the protein CASSLLGQGEAFF.

The chain recombines TRBV19 with TRBJ1-6, with TRBD1 matching over 8 bases. Per the germline V gene, CDR1 is LNHDA and CDR2 is SQIVND (reference sequence). Losses at the gene ends were 4 bases for V and 9 bases for J; bases not matched to a gene: 11. The CDR3 runs 16 residues. The CDR3 loop reads CASSTAPDRGRSPLHF. DNA for the CDR3: TGTGCCAGTAGTACGGCTCCCGACAGGGGTCGTTCACCCCTCCACTTT.

The chain employs TRBV6-2 or TRBV6-3 and TRBJ1-5; D remains ambiguous. V dropped 0 bases and J dropped 0 bases, with 6 bases sitting between them. CDR1 and CDR2 (germline): MNHEY, SVGEGT. There are 15 residues in the CDR3. CDR3 nucleotides: TGTGCCAGCAGTTACTCGATAGATAGCAATCAGCCCCAGCATTTT. Translating gives CASSYSIDSNQPQHF.

This sequence joins TRBV10-3 and TRBJ1-2; no reliable D call. Germline V gene lookup returns CDR1 ENHRY and CDR2 SYGVKD. The CDR3 has 13 amino acids. V lost 3 bases to trimming and J lost 3 bases, with 8 bases between them. In DNA, the CDR3 is TGTGCCATCAGTGAAGTAGGAGACTATGGCTACACCTTC. This translates into CAISEVGDYGYTF.